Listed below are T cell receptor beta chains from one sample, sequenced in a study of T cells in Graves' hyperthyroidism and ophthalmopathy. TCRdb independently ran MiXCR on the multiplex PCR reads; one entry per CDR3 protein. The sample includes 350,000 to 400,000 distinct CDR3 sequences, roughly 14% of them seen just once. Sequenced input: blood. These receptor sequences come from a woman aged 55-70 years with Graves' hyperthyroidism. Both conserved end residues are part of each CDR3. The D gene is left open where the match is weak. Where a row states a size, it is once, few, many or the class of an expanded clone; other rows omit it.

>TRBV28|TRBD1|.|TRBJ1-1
CASSLMPGGDGVGAFF
TGTGCCAGCAGTTTAATGCCAGGGGGCGATGGGGTGGGAGCTTTCTTT
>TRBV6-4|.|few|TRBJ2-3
CASSDSTATDTQYF
TGTGCCAGCAGTGACTCGACAGCCACAGATACGCAGTATTTT
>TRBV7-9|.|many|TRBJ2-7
CASSLFRGQDNVEQYF
TGTGCCAGCAGCTTATTTCGCGGGCAAGATAACGTCGAGCAGTACTTC
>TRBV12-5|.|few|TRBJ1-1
CASGLWGGNTEAFF
TGTGCTAGTGGTTTGTGGGGGGGAAACACTGAAGCTTTCTTT
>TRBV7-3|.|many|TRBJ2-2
CASSLQAFGSHTGELFF
TGTGCCAGCAGCTTACAGGCTTTTGGCTCCCACACCGGGGAGCTGTTTTTT
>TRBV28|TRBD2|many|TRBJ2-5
CASSPGTPTSGSRYF
TGTGCCAGCTCCCCCGGGACACCGACTAGCGGGAGCCGGTACTTC
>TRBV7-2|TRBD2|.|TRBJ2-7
CASSPRLTAGGSHEQYF
TGTGCCAGCAGCCCCCGTTTAACAGCGGGAGGTAGCCACGAGCAGTACTTC
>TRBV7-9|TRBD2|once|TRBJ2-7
CASSPDIAGGTNDEQYF
TGTGCCAGCAGCCCCGATATAGCGGGAGGAACCAACGACGAGCAGTACTTC
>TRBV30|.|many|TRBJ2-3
CAWSRRRVDTQYF
TGTGCCTGGAGTCGGAGACGAGTAGATACGCAGTATTTT
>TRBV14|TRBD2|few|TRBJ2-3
CASSQTAGGTQYF
TGTGCCAGCAGCCAGACAGCGGGAGGTACGCAGTATTTT
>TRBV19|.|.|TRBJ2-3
CASSIADTDTQYF
TGTGCCAGTAGTATAGCAGACACAGATACGCAGTATTTT
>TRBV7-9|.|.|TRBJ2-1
CASSLGDRHYNEQFF
TGTGCCAGCAGCTTAGGGGACCGACACTACAATGAGCAGTTCTTC